This T cell receptor (beta chain) was sequenced for a study of T cell changes during pregnancy in multiple sclerosis. The repertoire was sequenced with immunoSEQ multiplex PCR; TCRdb's copy has only in-frame clones and lacks some. The sample has some 100,000 clones; approximately 94% are singletons. This sequence was found in a female donor with multiple sclerosis, enrolled in a pregnancy study. The material was peripheral blood, obtained before pregnancy.

CDR3 loop: CASSALISGAGGGTDTQYF. Written as DNA, the CDR3 is TGTGCCAGCAGTGCTCTCATTAGCGGCGCCGGGGGAGGCACAGATACGCAGTATTTT. The chain uses TRBV27 and TRBJ2-3; tentative D call: TRBD2 (6 bases). Germline CDR1 MNHEY, CDR2 SMNVEV (reference sequence). V gave up 5 bases and J gave up 1 base, with 25 bases separating them. The CDR3 runs 19 residues.